This T cell receptor (beta chain) was captured by sequencing in a study of blood T cell repertoires in COVID-19. Data came from immunoSEQ multiplex PCR; TCRdb stores just in-frame clones and leaves some out. The sample shows 55,000 to 70,000 clones, about 83% of them seen only once. The junction had 4 bases not matched to a gene; V was cut back by 2 bases and J by 0 bases. This CDR3 is 15 amino acids long. Germline V gives CDR1 MDHEN, CDR2 SYDVKM. The chain couples TRBV28 to TRBJ2-7, with 7 bases that match TRBD2. The sequenced material came from peripheral blood. The origin of this receptor is a human donor in a cohort sampled during active COVID-19. CDR3 nucleotides: TGTGCCAGCAGTTTAGCGGGAGAGGGCTCCTACGAGCAGTACTTC. It is translated as CASSLAGEGSYEQYF.